Following are 10 T cell receptor beta chains from one sample sequenced in a study of blood T cells in healthy people across ages. The authors ran a second PCR of about 6 to 11 cycles using a sample-barcoded 5' primer and a J-beta primer mix. TCRdb re-derived calls from the 5' RACE reads in MiXCR, one entry per CDR3 protein. The data show around 1,000,000 distinct CDR3 sequences, less than 25% seen once. These same data were also listed under a study on T cells of mothers and their children.

Sequencing input: blood. The receptors come from a girl aged 2 to 10 in good health.

This clonotype has more than one count but fewer than ten. The chain employs TRBV3-1 and TRBJ1-2, with unresolved D. Germline V CDR1 and CDR2: LGHDT, YNNKEL (reference sequence). The CDR3 runs 12 residues. Trimming took 2 bases from V and 5 from J, leaving 6 bases between them. For the CDR3, the DNA is TGTGCCAGCAGCCAAAGAAGATATGGCTACACCTTC. Protein product: CASSQRRYGYTF.

The chain carries TRBV29-1 and TRBJ2-7; TRBD2 aligns across 8 bases. With V trimmed by 4 bases and J by 0 bases, 8 bases remained unmatched. CDR3 length equals 15 residues. Germline CDR1 and CDR2: SQVTM and ANQGSEA. CDR3 in amino acids: CSVASGAGGSYEQYF. The DNA for the CDR3 is TGCAGCGTTGCCTCGGGGGCGGGAGGCTCCTACGAGCAGTACTTC.

J is TRBJ1-2 and V is TRBV24-1; 7 nucleotides align to TRBD1. The trim removed 5 bases at V and 4 bases at J, leaving 9 bases unmatched. The CDR3 length is 15 residues. Germline-derived CDR1 and CDR2 are KGHDR and SFDVKD. CDR3 protein: CATSGGDSLFYGYTF. In DNA, the CDR3 is TGTGCCACCAGTGGAGGGGACAGCCTTTTCTATGGCTACACCTTC.

The chain combines TRBV5-1 with TRBJ2-5; perhaps D is TRBD1 or TRBD2 (5 bases each). The V gene's germline CDR1 is SGHRS and CDR2 YFSETQ. This CDR3 is built from 14 residues. V lost 4 bases, J lost 2 bases, and 12 bases lay in between. The CDR3 DNA sequence: TGCGCCAGCAGCACCCGGGACGCACAAGAGACCCAGTACTTC. As protein: CASSTRDAQETQYF.

V usage is TRBV12-3 or TRBV12-4 and J usage is TRBJ2-5, with 11 bases fitting TRBD2. The CDR3 is 18 amino acids. The V gene end was trimmed by 6 bases and the J gene end by 1 base; junction bases not matched to a gene: 13. CDR3: CASSRGLAGPKRQETQYF. The CDR3 DNA reads TGTGCCAGCAGCCGTGGACTAGCGGGTCCCAAGCGCCAAGAGACCCAGTACTTC.

The chain carries TRBV9 and TRBJ1-2, with 8 bases lining up with TRBD1. V gave up 4 bases and J gave up 3 bases; unmatched junction bases: 5. The CDR3 is 14 amino acids. Germline V CDR1 and CDR2: SGDLS, YYNGEE. CDR3 sequence: CASSRTGQDYGYTF. CDR3 nucleotides: TGTGCCAGCAGCCGGACAGGGCAAGACTATGGCTACACCTTC. Based on the CDR3 plus reference TRBV9 and TRBJ1-2, the full variable domain is DSGVTQTPKHLITATGQRVTLRCSPRSGDLSVYWYQQSLDQGLQFLIQYYNGEERAKGNILERFSAQQFPDLHSELNLSSLELGDSALYFCASSRTGQDYGYTFGSGTRLTVV.

This clonotype was seen only a few times. The V and J genes are TRBV9 and TRBJ2-5; TRBD2 matches at 9 bases. The DNA matches TRBJ2-1 better at its end, which makes the J call doubtful. The length of the CDR3 is 15 residues. CDR1 and CDR2 from the germline V gene are SGDLS and YYNGEE. CDR3 sequence (DNA): TGTGCCAGCAGCGGGGGTAGCGGGGGTGGGAATGAGCAGTTCTTC. Amino acid sequence: CASSGGSGGGNEQFF.

This clonotype appeared a few times. Its ends do not fully match the called genes, so a read error is possible. V gene TRBV5-5 combines with J gene TRBJ1-5; the match to TRBD1 covers 7 bases. This CDR3 contains 16 residues. Per germline, CDR1 SGHKS and CDR2 YYEKEE (reference sequence). This CDR3 reads CAGSPRQGQSNQPQHF. The CDR3 DNA sequence: TGTGCCGGCAGCCCGAGGCAGGGACAGAGCAATCAGCCCCAGCATTTT.

The rearrangement links TRBV19 to TRBJ1-5, with a possible D match to TRBD1 (5 bases). Trimming left V 7 bases short and J 9 bases short, with 16 bases between. Germline CDR1 and CDR2: LNHDA and SQIVND (reference sequence). The CDR3 sequence is 13 residues long. The CDR3 DNA is TGTGCCAGTACAGGGTTTGGGCCATGGCCCCAGCATTTT. This encodes CASTGFGPWPQHF.

The chain has TRBV20-1 and TRBJ1-6; D unresolved. CDR1 DFQATT and CDR2 SNEGSKA come from the germline V gene (reference sequence). The germline V and J ends were trimmed by 0 bases and 7 bases, with 13 bases remaining between them. This CDR3 has 15 residues. This CDR3 is CSARDLGQENSPLHF. The CDR3 coding sequence is TGCAGTGCTAGAGATCTAGGGCAAGAAAATTCACCCCTCCACTTT.